These T cell receptor beta chains were read from a single sample in a study of OX40 agonist ivuxolimab in advanced cancers. Profiled with immunoSEQ multiplex PCR; TCRdb holds only in-frame clones, not every one. The sample records about 77,000 clones, about nine tenths being singletons. Sequenced material: CD4+ or CD8+ T cells sorted from blood, taken in a trial of the OX40 agonist ivuxolimab. The receptors derive from an adult with an advanced solid tumor such as melanoma, head and neck, liver or kidney cancer. CDR3s include the opening cysteine and the closing phenylalanine or tryptophan. D genes are given only for firm matches. A row's size may be missing; if present it is once, few, many or a size class.

j_gene,d_gene,v_gene,abundance,CDR3nt,CDR3aa
TRBJ1-6,NA,TRBV4-1,NA,TGCGCCAGCAGCCAAGATTGGGCAGGATCACCCCTCCACTTT,CASSQDWAGSPLHF
TRBJ2-2,TRBD2,TRBV7-7,NA,TGTGCTAGCAGCTCGGGACTAGCGGGAGTAGGGACCGGGGAGCTGTTTTTT,CASSSGLAGVGTGELFF
TRBJ1-1,NA,TRBV14,NA,TGTGCCAGCAGCCCCGGGGCAATGAACACTGAAGCTTTCTTT,CASSPGAMNTEAFF
TRBJ2-1,NA,TRBV27,NA,TGTGCCAGCAGCCGGACTCCCCCCTTTATCGAGCAGTTCTTC,CASSRTPPFIEQFF
TRBJ1-1,NA,TRBV19,NA,TGTGCCAGTAGTATAAGGAACACTGAAGCTTTCTTT,CASSIRNTEAFF
TRBJ2-7,NA,TRBV5-1,NA,TGCGCCAGCAGCTTCAGGCGGTCCAGGGACGAGCAGTACTTC,CASSFRRSRDEQYF
TRBJ1-4,TRBD1,TRBV6-6,NA,TGTGCCAGCAGTCGGTCACAGGGGGTCGAAAAACTGTTTTTT,CASSRSQGVEKLFF
TRBJ2-7,TRBD2,TRBV7-8,NA,TGTGCCAGCAGCCGGCTAGCGGGGGGGAGCTCCTACGAGCAGTACTTC,CASSRLAGGSSYEQYF
TRBJ2-3,NA,TRBV18,NA,TGTGCCAGCTCACCACGGACACCCCGCACAGATACGCAGTATTTT,CASSPRTPRTDTQYF
TRBJ1-2,TRBD1,TRBV2,once,TGTGCCAGCAGGTCCGGGACAGTTAATGGCTACACCTTC,CASRSGTVNGYTF
TRBJ1-2,TRBD1,TRBV7-2,NA,TGTGCCAGCAGCTCAAAGACAGGGGGTGTTCTCTATGGCTACACCTTC,CASSSKTGGVLYGYTF
TRBJ2-7,TRBD1,TRBV28,NA,TGTGCCAGCAGGCCGGGACAGACATACGAGCAGTACTTC,CASRPGQTYEQYF
TRBJ1-5,NA,TRBV28,NA,TGTGCCAGCAGGCTAAGGGAGAGCAATCAGCCCCAGCATTTT,CASRLRESNQPQHF
TRBJ2-2,TRBD2,TRBV4-1,once,TGCGCCAGCAGCCAAGACCCAACTAGCGGATACACCGGGGAGCTGTTTTTT,CASSQDPTSGYTGELFF
TRBJ2-4,NA,TRBV6-6,NA,TGTGCCAGCAGTTACTCGGGGAGGTTTGACAAAAACATTCAGTACTTC,CASSYSGRFDKNIQYF
TRBJ1-1,NA,TRBV28,NA,TGTGCCAGCAGTCTAGGGAGAGGATGGAACACTGAAGCTTTCTTT,CASSLGRGWNTEAFF
TRBJ2-7,TRBD1,TRBV5-4,NA,TGTGCCAGCAGCTTCGGGACAGGGGGACGGGAGCAGTACTTC,CASSFGTGGREQYF
TRBJ1-2,NA,TRBV5-4,NA,TGTGCCAGCAGCTTGGTGGCAGGGCCGGGCTACACCTTC,CASSLVAGPGYTF
TRBJ2-7,TRBD1,TRBV4-2,NA,TGTGCCAGCAGCCGTGGGACAGTCTACGAGCAGTACTTC,CASSRGTVYEQYF
TRBJ1-2,NA,TRBV6-5,NA,TGTGCCAGCAGTGAAAGGACTAACTATGGCTACACCTTC,CASSERTNYGYTF
TRBJ2-7,NA,TRBV28,once,TGTGCCAGCAGCAGGAGGACTTTCCAAAGGCAAAGACCCTACGAGCAGTACTTC,CASSRRTFQRQRPYEQYF
TRBJ2-7,NA,TRBV7-8,NA,TGTGCCAGCAGCCCAACTCGGAGTTACGAGCAGTACTTC,CASSPTRSYEQYF
TRBJ1-2,NA,TRBV6-6,NA,TGTGCCAGCAGTTTCCTGGACATAAACTATGGCTACACCTTC,CASSFLDINYGYTF
TRBJ2-3,TRBD2,TRBV4-1,NA,TGCGCCAGCAGCCAAGTTCGGGCGGGGGGGACAGATACGCAGTATTTT,CASSQVRAGGTDTQYF
TRBJ2-5,NA,TRBV5-1,NA,TGCGCCAGCAGCTTAGGCGGCCAAGAGACCCAGTACTTC,CASSLGGQETQYF
TRBJ1-1,NA,TRBV4-1,NA,TGCGCCAGCAGCCAACCGAGACGGAGCTTGAACACTGAAGCTTTCTTT,CASSQPRRSLNTEAFF
TRBJ1-2,NA,TRBV7-9,NA,TGTGCCAGCAGCCCGGGCCTAACTGGCTACACCTTC,CASSPGLTGYTF
TRBJ2-1,TRBD1,TRBV2,NA,TGTGCCAGCAGTCTGACAGGGGGGGAGTCCTACAATGAGCAGTTCTTC,CASSLTGGESYNEQFF
TRBJ1-2,NA,TRBV5-1,NA,TGCGCCAGCAGCTCTCAGGTCTCGGCCAACTATGGCTACACCTTC,CASSSQVSANYGYTF
TRBJ2-5,TRBD2,TRBV7-9,NA,TGTGCCAGCAGCGGTTCGGGGGGGAAAGAGACCCAGTACTTC,CASSGSGGKETQYF
TRBJ1-5,NA,TRBV19,NA,TGTGCCAGTAAGTCCGCCCCGGGACTTTATAGCAATCAGCCCCAGCATTTT,CASKSAPGLYSNQPQHF
TRBJ1-3,NA,TRBV18,NA,TGTGCCAGCTTGGGGGCCTCGGGAAACACCATATATTTT,CASLGASGNTIYF
TRBJ1-2,NA,TRBV10-2,NA,TGCGCCAGCAGTGACCCCAGGAGGACGGCTGGCTACACCTTC,CASSDPRRTAGYTF
TRBJ2-7,NA,TRBV18,NA,TGTGCCAGCTCACCACAAGTGGCCAACTACCTTTTCTCCTACGAGCAGTACTTC,CASSPQVANYLFSYEQYF
TRBJ1-5,NA,TRBV12-5,once,TGTGCTAGTGGTTTGGGGTACCCCCGGCCCCAGCATTTT,CASGLGYPRPQHF
TRBJ2-3,NA,TRBV10-3,NA,TGTGCCACCACAAGGGACAGCACAGATACGCAGTATTTT,CATTRDSTDTQYF
TRBJ2-1,TRBD2,TRBV18,NA,TGTGCCAGCTCACCGGTTATCCTAGCGGGTCCAAACTCCTACAATGAGCAGTTCTTC,CASSPVILAGPNSYNEQFF
TRBJ1-2,TRBD1,TRBV6-5,NA,TGTGCCAGCAGTTTCGACAGGGGAGGTGGCTACACCTTC,CASSFDRGGGYTF
TRBJ2-7,NA,TRBV5-8,once,TGTGCCAGCAAAAACACCCAGGGTAACTCCTACGAGCAGTACTTC,CASKNTQGNSYEQYF
TRBJ2-3,TRBD1,TRBV6-4,NA,TGTGCCAGCAGTCCGGACAGGGGCTCTGATACGCAGTATTTT,CASSPDRGSDTQYF
TRBJ1-2,NA,TRBV28,NA,TGTGCCAGCGGGTACTATGGCTACACCTTC,CASGYYGYTF
TRBJ1-6,NA,TRBV4-1,NA,TGCGCCAGCAGCCCGCCGGACGGGGTGCAATCACCCCTCCACTTT,CASSPPDGVQSPLHF